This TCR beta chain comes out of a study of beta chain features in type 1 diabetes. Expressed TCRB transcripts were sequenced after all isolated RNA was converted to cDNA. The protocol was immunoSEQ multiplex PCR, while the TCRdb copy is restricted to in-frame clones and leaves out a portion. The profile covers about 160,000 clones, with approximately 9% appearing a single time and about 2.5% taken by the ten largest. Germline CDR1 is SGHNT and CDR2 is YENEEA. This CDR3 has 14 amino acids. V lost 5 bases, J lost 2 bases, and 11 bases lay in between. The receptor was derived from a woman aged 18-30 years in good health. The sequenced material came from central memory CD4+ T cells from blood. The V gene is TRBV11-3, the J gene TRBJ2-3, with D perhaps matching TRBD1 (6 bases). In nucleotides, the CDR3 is TGTGCCAGCAGCCCGGGACACACCACAGATACGCAGTATTTT. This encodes CASSPGHTTDTQYF.